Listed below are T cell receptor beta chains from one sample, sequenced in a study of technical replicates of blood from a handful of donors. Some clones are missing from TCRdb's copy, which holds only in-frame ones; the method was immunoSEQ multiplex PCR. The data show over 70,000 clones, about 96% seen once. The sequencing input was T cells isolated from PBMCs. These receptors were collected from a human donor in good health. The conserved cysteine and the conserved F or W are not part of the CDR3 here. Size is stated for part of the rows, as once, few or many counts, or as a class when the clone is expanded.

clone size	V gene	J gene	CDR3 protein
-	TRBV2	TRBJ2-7	ASSPVSYEQY
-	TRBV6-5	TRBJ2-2	ASTINRDVAGELF
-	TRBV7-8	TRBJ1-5	ASSSFTRQPNQPQH
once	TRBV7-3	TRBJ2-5	ASSLYGTGAETQY
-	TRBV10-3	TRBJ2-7	AIGGGSSGEQY
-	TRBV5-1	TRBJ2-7	ASSLEAFDYEQY
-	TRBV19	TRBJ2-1	ASSIGSGSYNEQF
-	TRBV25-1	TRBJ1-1	ASSEYAGLWSEAF
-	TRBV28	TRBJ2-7	ASSLGGYGQY
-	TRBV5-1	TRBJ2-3	ASSSGTGTSTDTQY
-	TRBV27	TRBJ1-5	ASSNDPRIQPQH
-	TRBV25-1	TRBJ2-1	ASRGHGNEQF
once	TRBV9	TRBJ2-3	ASSERGIVTTDTQY
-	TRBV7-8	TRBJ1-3	ASSPSSPAGSGNTIY
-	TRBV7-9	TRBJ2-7	ASSHSGEQY
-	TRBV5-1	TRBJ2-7	ASSLGGTYEQY
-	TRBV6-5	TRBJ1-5	ASSYRGGVQPQH
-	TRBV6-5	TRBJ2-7	ASSLDRHEQY
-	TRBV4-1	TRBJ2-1	ASSQEGRTYNEQF
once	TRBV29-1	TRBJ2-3	SVARAGTTDTQY
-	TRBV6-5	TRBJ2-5	ASSRSGQETQY
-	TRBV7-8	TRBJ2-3	ASSLAAPPGQGNTDTQY
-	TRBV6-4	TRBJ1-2	ASSETGSYGYT
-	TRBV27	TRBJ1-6	ASSLRQGGYNSPLH
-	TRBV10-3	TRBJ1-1	AISESLEESAF
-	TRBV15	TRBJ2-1	ATSGGATSYNEQF
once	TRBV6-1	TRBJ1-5	ASGDSSNQPQH
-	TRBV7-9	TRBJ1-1	ASSLLPGGTMNTEAF
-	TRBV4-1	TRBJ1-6	ASSPLPYSPLH
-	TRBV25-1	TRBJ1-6	ASSGGGTYNSPLH
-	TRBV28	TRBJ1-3	ASKNSGNTIY
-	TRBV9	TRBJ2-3	ASSVEAGEWTDTQY
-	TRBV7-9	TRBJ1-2	AGLSGTYGYT
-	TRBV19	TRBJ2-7	ASSIEAPYEQY
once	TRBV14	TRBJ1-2	ASSPTEGGRNYGYT
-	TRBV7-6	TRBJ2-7	ASSPVGGETYEQY
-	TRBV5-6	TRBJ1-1	ASSFLTGMNTEAF
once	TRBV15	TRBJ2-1	ATSRDLGEGRGGEQF
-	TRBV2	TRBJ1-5	ASSDIQGLDQPQH
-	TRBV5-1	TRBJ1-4	ASSPGQGAANEKLF
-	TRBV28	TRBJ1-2	ASRPPDRGNGYT
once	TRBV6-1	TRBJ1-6	ASSETLWDRALNSPLH
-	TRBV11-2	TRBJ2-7	ASSLPGETYEQY
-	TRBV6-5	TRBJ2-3	ASSYRTNPPDTQY
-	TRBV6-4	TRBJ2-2	ASSMGQPGTGELF
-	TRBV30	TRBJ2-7	AWSRGGYEQY
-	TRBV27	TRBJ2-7	ASSLGPSYEQY
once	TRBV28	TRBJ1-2	ASRRGSGYGYT
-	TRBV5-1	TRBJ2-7	ASSPEGPHF
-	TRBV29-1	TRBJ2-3	SVNPGQGHSRDTQY
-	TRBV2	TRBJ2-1	ASREQDISYNEQF
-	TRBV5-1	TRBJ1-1	ASSMDRRNTEAF
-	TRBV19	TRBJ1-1	ASSIWEGTEAF
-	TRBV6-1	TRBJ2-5	ASSGRTGDGRETQY
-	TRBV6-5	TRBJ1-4	ASSYSTSTNEKLF
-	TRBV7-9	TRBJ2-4	ASSPGQGKY
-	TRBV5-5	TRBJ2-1	ASSGLAGVTNEQF
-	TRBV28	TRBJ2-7	ASSFPLVPGGRGAYEQY